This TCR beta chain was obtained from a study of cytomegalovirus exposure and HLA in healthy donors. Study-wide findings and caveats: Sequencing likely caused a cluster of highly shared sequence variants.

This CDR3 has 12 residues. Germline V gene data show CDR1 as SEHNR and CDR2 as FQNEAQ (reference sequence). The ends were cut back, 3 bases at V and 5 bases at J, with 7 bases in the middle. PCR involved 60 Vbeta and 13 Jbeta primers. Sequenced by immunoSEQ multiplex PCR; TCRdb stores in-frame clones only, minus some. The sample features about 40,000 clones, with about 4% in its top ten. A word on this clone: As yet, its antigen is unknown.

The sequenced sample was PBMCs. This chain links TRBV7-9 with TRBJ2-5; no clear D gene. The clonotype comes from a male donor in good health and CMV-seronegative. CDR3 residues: CASSFHGETQYF. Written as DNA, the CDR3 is TGTGCCAGCAGCTTCCACGGGGAGACCCAGTACTTC.